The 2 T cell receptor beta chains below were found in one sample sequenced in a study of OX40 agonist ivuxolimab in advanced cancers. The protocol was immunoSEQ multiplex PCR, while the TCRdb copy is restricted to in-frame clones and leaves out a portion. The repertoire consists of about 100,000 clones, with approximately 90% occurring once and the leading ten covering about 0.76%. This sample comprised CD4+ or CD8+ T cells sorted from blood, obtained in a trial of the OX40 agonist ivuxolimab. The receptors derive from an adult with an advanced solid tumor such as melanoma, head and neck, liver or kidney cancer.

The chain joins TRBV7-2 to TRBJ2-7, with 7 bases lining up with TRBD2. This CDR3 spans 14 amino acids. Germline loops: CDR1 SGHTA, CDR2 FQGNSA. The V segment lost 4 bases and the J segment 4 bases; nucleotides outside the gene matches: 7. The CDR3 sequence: CASSYQAGMYEQYF. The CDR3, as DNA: TGTGCCAGCAGCTATCAAGCGGGGATGTACGAGCAGTACTTC.

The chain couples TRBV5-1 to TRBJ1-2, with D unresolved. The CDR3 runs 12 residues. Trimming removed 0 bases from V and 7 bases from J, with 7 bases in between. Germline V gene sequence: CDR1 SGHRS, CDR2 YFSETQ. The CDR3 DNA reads TGCGCCAGCAGCTTGGAGGAGGCTGGCTACACCTTC. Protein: CASSLEEAGYTF.